The rows below give T cell receptor beta chains drawn from one sample of a study of response to subunit inactivated influenza vaccine. One entry per CDR3 protein results from TCRdb running MiXCR on the RT-PCR reads. This sample has hundreds of thousands of distinct CDR3 sequences, with around 25% found just once. The material sequenced was CD4+ T cells sorted from PBMCs, taken 4 to 6 days after vaccination. The receptors shown here come from a man aged 50-59 years who received an inactivated influenza vaccine. The conserved cysteine and the conserved F or W are not part of the CDR3 here. Fields, in order: V gene, D gene, CDR3 protein. D genes are given only for firm matches.

>TRBV7-2|-
ASSLGTITYEQY
>TRBV5-1|TRBD2
ASSRRGRSYEQY
>TRBV20-1|-
SASRSGGPTDTQY
>TRBV10-3|TRBD2
AISDRTSGRFTSTDTQY
>TRBV6-2/TRBV6-3|-
ASSLLQDTYEQY
>TRBV6-2/TRBV6-3|-
ASSYLRGEAF
>TRBV12-3/TRBV12-4|-
ASRGQNQPQH
>TRBV12-3/TRBV12-4|TRBD2
ASTAGLDLNEQF
>TRBV20-1|-
SALGLQGWTDTQY
>TRBV4-3|-
ASSQFTPTLTATNEKLF
>TRBV20-1|TRBD2
SASPGTSGTYNEQF
>TRBV12-3/TRBV12-4|-
ASSTGTPGAYNEQF
>TRBV27|TRBD2
ASSLLLAGSANEQF
>TRBV4-2|-
ASSLSSSGDTQY
>TRBV5-6|-
ASSLVGSSGYQETQY
>TRBV6-5|TRBD2
ASSYRTSSGRFYNEQF